This paragraph covers one TCR beta chain sequence. Germline values: CDR1 SEHNR, CDR2 FQNEAQ (reference sequence). The trim removed 5 bases at V and 7 bases at J, leaving 4 bases unmatched. The CDR3 spans 13 residues. Repertoires were generated with immunoSEQ multiplex PCR, while TCRdb's copy carries only in-frame clones and drops some. This table has 170,000 or so clones, around 80% appearing once. This entry comes from a study of blood T cell repertoires in COVID-19. This sequence was found in a man between 65 and 85 years old with active or convalescent COVID-19. The specimen was peripheral blood. The V call is TRBV7-9, the J call TRBJ2-1, with 8 bases lining up with TRBD1. As DNA, the CDR3 is TGTGCCAGCAGCCCCAACAGGGGGAATGAGCAGTTCTTC. Amino acids: CASSPNRGNEQFF. Using reference TRBV7-9 and TRBJ2-1 for the parts outside the CDR3, the full variable domain is DTGVSQNPRHKITKRGQNVTFRCDPISEHNRLYWYRQTLGQGPEFLTYFQNEAQLEKSRLLSDRFSAERPKGSFSTLEIQRTEQGDSAMYLCASSPNRGNEQFFGPGTRLTVL.